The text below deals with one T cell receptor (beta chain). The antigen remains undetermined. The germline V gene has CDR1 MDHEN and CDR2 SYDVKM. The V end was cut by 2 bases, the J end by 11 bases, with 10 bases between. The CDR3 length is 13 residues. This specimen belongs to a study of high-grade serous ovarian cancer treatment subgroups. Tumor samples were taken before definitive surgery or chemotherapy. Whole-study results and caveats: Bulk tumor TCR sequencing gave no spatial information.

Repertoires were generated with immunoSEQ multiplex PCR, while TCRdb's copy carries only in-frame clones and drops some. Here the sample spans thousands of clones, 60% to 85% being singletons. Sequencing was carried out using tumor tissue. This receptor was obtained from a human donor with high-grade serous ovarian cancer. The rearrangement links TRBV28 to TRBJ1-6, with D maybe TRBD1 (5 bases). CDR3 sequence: CASSLQGGPPLHF. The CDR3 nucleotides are TGTGCCAGCAGTTTACAGGGAGGTCCACCCCTCCACTTT.